Listed below are T cell receptor beta chains from one sample, sequenced in a study of blood T cells in healthy people across ages. Via MiXCR, TCRdb re-called the 5' RACE reads, giving one row per CDR3 protein. The repertoire holds hundreds of thousands of distinct CDR3 sequences, with roughly 60% as singletons. Sequenced material: blood. Every receptor here comes from a man aged 25 to 40 in good health. Each CDR3 is given with its conserved first and last residue. Each record gives: V gene, clone size, J gene, D gene, CDR3 DNA, CDR3 protein. A D gene is named only where the DNA matches it firmly. The size field is filled for only some rows; it gives once, few, many or a size class.

TRBV2,.,TRBJ2-3,.,TGTGCCAGCGATGTTCTAGCCCTCACAGATACGCAGTATTTT,CASDVLALTDTQYF
TRBV6-5,few,TRBJ2-1,.,TGTGCCAGCAGCCCTCGCAGGGGCTCGGGGAATGAGCAGTTCTTC,CASSPRRGSGNEQFF
TRBV7-9,.,TRBJ1-2,.,TGTGCCAGCAGCTTCGGGGGGTTGGACTATGGCTACACCTTC,CASSFGGLDYGYTF
TRBV12-3/TRBV12-4,.,TRBJ2-3,TRBD2,TGTGCCAGCAGTTTGACTAGCGGGAGTTTGGATACGCAGTATTTT,CASSLTSGSLDTQYF
TRBV7-2,.,TRBJ2-5,TRBD1,TGTGTCAGCAGCTTAGGAGGACAGGGACAGACCCAGTACTTC,CVSSLGGQGQTQYF
TRBV20-1,once,TRBJ2-1,.,TGCAGTGCTCGAGACCCTCGAGTGAATGAGCAGTTCTTC,CSARDPRVNEQFF
TRBV11-1,.,TRBJ2-7,TRBD1,TGTGCCAGCAGCCAGGACAGGCCGAACGAGCAGTACTTC,CASSQDRPNEQYF
TRBV7-9,.,TRBJ1-2,.,TGTGCCAGCAGCTTCGGGGGCGGGTCTAACTATGGCTACACCTTC,CASSFGGGSNYGYTF
TRBV6-4,many,TRBJ1-2,.,TGTGCCAGCAGTGAGGGGCCTTCTAACTATGGCTACACCTTC,CASSEGPSNYGYTF
TRBV11-2,.,TRBJ1-4,TRBD1,TGTGCCAGCAGTCTAAACCGGGACAGTGAAAAACTGTTTTTT,CASSLNRDSEKLFF